This T cell receptor (beta chain) was observed in a study of T-cell reconstitution after alpha-beta-depleted transplantation in children. This clonotype was detected many times. Germline V gene lookup returns CDR1 LGHDT and CDR2 YNNKEL (reference sequence). Losses at the gene ends were 1 base for V and 3 bases for J; bases not matched to a gene: 5. CDR3 length: 15 residues. TCRbeta library construction was performed incorporating unique molecular identifiers. Each CDR3 protein is one row after TCRdb ran MiXCR on the PCR reads. The repertoire holds about 230,000 distinct CDR3 sequences, with about 8.8% as singletons.

The origin of this receptor is a human donor who donated a stem cell graft to a child with SCID. The chain uses TRBV3-1 and TRBJ2-7; TRBD1 aligns across 8 bases. Sequenced material: PBMCs from the stem cell graft donor, taken from the stem cell graft. The CDR3 nucleotides read TGTGCCAGCAGCCAAGGGACAGGGAAGGGCTACGAGCAGTACTTC. It translates to CASSQGTGKGYEQYF.